This entry lists 30 T cell receptor beta chains sequenced from one sample in a study of blood T cells in healthy people across ages. For the second PCR, which ran for about 7 to 12 cycles, a sample-barcoded 5' primer and a J-beta primer mix were used. TCRdb ran MiXCR on the 5' RACE reads and lists one entry per CDR3 protein. The sample holds 800,000 to 900,000 distinct CDR3 sequences; 62% are singletons and the top ten take 28%. Sequencing was performed on blood. All receptors come from a man aged 25 to 45 in good health.

This clonotype was detected only once. The chain links TRBV7-2 to TRBJ2-7, with 9 bases fitting TRBD1. CDR1 is SGHTA and CDR2 is FQGNSA in the germline V gene. The CDR3 totals 13 residues. The ends lost 5 bases at V and 5 bases at J; junction bases unmatched: 4. CDR3 protein: CASSDRGTHEQYF. CDR3 sequence (DNA): TGTGCCAGCAGCGACAGGGGGACCCACGAGCAGTACTTC.

This rearrangement joins TRBV7-2 to TRBJ2-7, with no clear D. Germline CDR1 reads SGHTA; CDR2 reads FQGNSA. Trimming pared 0 bases from V and 0 bases from J, leaving 12 bases between. There are 16 residues in the CDR3. For the CDR3, the DNA is TGTGCCAGCAGCTTAGCGCGCCAGGCTTACTCCTACGAGCAGTACTTC. Translating gives CASSLARQAYSYEQYF.

This clonotype has just a few counts. V usage is TRBV7-2 and J usage is TRBJ2-5; D is uncertain. From germline, CDR1 is SGHTA and CDR2 FQGNSA. Trimming removed 2 bases at V and 2 bases at J, with 9 bases between. The CDR3 sequence is 14 residues long. The CDR3 bases are TGTGCCAGCAGCTTAAATGGCAGGCAAGAGACCCAGTACTTC. Its translation: CASSLNGRQETQYF.

The V and J genes are TRBV10-3 and TRBJ1-1; D remains ambiguous. With 0 bases removed from V and 2 bases from J, the gap between germline ends came to 4 bases. Germline V gene sequence: CDR1 ENHRY, CDR2 SYGVKD. The CDR3 runs to 13 residues. The CDR3 region is CAISESGNTEAFF. DNA for the CDR3: TGTGCCATCAGTGAGTCGGGCAACACTGAAGCTTTCTTT.

This clonotype was picked up a small number of times. The chain has TRBV29-1 and TRBJ2-5, with a tentative D call TRBD1 (5 bases). Germline-derived CDR1 and CDR2 are SQVTM and ANQGSEA. The CDR3 has 13 residues. Trimming took off 4 bases at V and 5 bases at J, with 14 bases between the two ends. The CDR3 here is CSVGGQVRETQYF. The CDR3 DNA is TGCAGCGTTGGGGGCCAGGTGAGGGAGACCCAGTACTTC. Together with reference TRBV29-1 and TRBJ2-5, the CDR3 gives the full variable domain: SAVISQKPSRDICQRGTSLTIQCQVDSQVTMMFWYRQQPGQSLTLIATANQGSEATYESGFVIDKFPISRPNLTFSTLTVSNMSPEDSSIYLCSVGGQVRETQYFGPGTRLLVL.

The chain uses TRBV12-3 or TRBV12-4 and TRBJ1-1; D is uncertain. The CDR3 contains 12 residues. V dropped 6 bases and J dropped 6 bases, with 11 bases sitting between them. The CDR3 sequence: CASRGDIPEAFF. The CDR3 DNA reads as TGTGCCAGCAGGGGAGACATCCCTGAAGCTTTCTTT.

V and J are TRBV12-3 or TRBV12-4 and TRBJ2-4; maybe TRBD1 (7 bases). V lost 6 bases and J lost 7, with 19 bases in between. The CDR3 is made up of 15 amino acids. This CDR3 is CASSTTGRPDNIQYF. The CDR3 DNA reads as TGTGCCAGCAGCACGACAGGGAGGCCGGACAACATTCAGTACTTC.

J is TRBJ2-3 and V is TRBV7-9; TRBD2 aligns across 13 bases. The CDR3 is made up of 17 amino acids. The germline gives CDR1 SEHNR, CDR2 FQNEAQ (reference sequence). V trimming: 4 bases; J trimming: 4 bases; junction bases outside the gene matches: 8. CDR3 loop: CASSSLLAGGPADTQYF. The CDR3, as DNA: TGTGCCAGCAGCTCCCTACTAGCGGGGGGGCCTGCAGATACGCAGTATTTT.

This clonotype was seen more than once but under ten times. The chain recombines TRBV5-6 with TRBJ2-7; D is perhaps TRBD2 (6 bases). The CDR3 totals 12 residues. Germline values: CDR1 SGHDT, CDR2 YYEEEE. Trimming took off 3 bases at V and 4 bases at J, with 8 bases between the two ends. The CDR3 spells CASSWGEYEQYF. The CDR3 coding sequence is TGTGCCAGCAGCTGGGGGGAGTACGAGCAGTACTTC.

The chain has TRBV5-1 and TRBJ2-7; TRBD2 aligns across 7 bases. V lost 0 bases to trimming and J lost 4 bases; unmatched junction nucleotides: 4. This CDR3 has 14 residues. In germline, CDR1 is SGHRS, CDR2 YFSETQ. CDR3 DNA: TGCGCCAGCAGCTTGGTGGGAGGGGAATACGAGCAGTACTTC. Amino acids: CASSLVGGEYEQYF.

The J gene is TRBJ2-7, the V gene TRBV10-3; D may be TRBD1 (6 bases). V was clipped by 10 bases and J by 3 bases, with 13 bases between them. The CDR3 sequence is 12 residues long. Germline V gene data show CDR1 as ENHRY and CDR2 as SYGVKD. The CDR3 DNA sequence: TGTGCCAGCCGACAGGAACTCTACGAGCAGTACTTC. This sequence encodes CASRQELYEQYF.

The chain recombines TRBV29-1 with TRBJ1-5; the D is unclear. Germline values: CDR1 SQVTM, CDR2 ANQGSEA. The CDR3 totals 13 residues. V was trimmed by 3 bases and J by 5 bases, leaving 11 bases between them. The CDR3 nucleotides read TGCAGCGTTGAGGCAGGACCTCATCAGCCCCAGCATTTT. Amino acids: CSVEAGPHQPQHF.

The chain employs TRBV11-1 and TRBJ2-1; 7 nucleotides agree with TRBD1. CDR1 is SGHAT, CDR2 FQDESV, per germline (reference sequence). J lost 13 bases, V lost 1 base, and 4 bases had no gene match. The length of the CDR3 is 12 residues. The CDR3 spells CASSLETGHQFF. The CDR3 nucleotides read TGTGCCAGCAGCTTAGAGACAGGGCACCAGTTCTTC.

This chain joins TRBV5-5 and TRBJ1-1, with TRBD1 matching 7 bases. Germline CDR1 is SGHKS and CDR2 is YYEKEE (reference sequence). The V and J ends lost 1 base and 1 base, in that order; junction bases with no gene match: 10. The CDR3 is 17 amino acids. This chain's CDR3 is CASSLNRGGSGNTEAFF. The CDR3 DNA is TGTGCCAGCAGCTTGAACAGGGGAGGATCGGGGAACACTGAAGCTTTCTTT.

This clonotype was found a few times. This chain uses TRBV29-1 with TRBJ2-5, with D possibly matching TRBD1 (5 bases). Judging by the DNA end, TRBJ2-7 fits better; the J call may be wrong. The germline V gene has CDR1 SQVTM and CDR2 ANQGSEA. This CDR3 has 12 amino acids. CDR3 DNA sequence: TGCAGCGTTGAGACAGCGATTTACGAGCAGTACTTC. Translating it yields CSVETAIYEQYF.

This rearrangement joins TRBV6-4 to TRBJ2-1; perhaps TRBD1 as D (5 bases). Trimming removed 0 bases at V and 6 bases at J, with 18 bases between. The CDR3 contains 17 residues. The germline V gene encodes CDR1 MRHNA and CDR2 SNTAGT. The CDR3 DNA reads as TGTGCCAGCAGTGACTCGGGTCGGGCAGGGAACGCCAATGAGCAGTTCTTC. It codes for CASSDSGRAGNANEQFF.

The V call is TRBV10-3, the J call TRBJ2-4; tentatively, D is TRBD2 (5 bases). Trimming left V 6 bases short and J 2 bases short, with 20 bases between. In germline, CDR1 is ENHRY, CDR2 SYGVKD. The CDR3 totals 17 residues. The CDR3 bases are TGTGCCATCAGGGACGGGGAGAGGGCACTATCCAAAAACATTCAGTACTTC. It codes for CAIRDGERALSKNIQYF.

The table lists this clonotype with a few counts. The chain employs TRBV29-1 and TRBJ2-3; 9 nucleotides align to TRBD1. CDR3 length: 14 residues. V trimming: 6 bases; J trimming: 2 bases; junction bases outside the gene matches: 6. Germline CDR1 reads SQVTM; CDR2 reads ANQGSEA. CDR3 in amino acids: CSVHGTGNTDTQYF. The CDR3, as DNA: TGCAGCGTACACGGGACAGGGAACACAGATACGCAGTATTTT.

The chain carries TRBV20-1 and TRBJ2-4; no clear D. Trimming cost V 2 bases and J 1 base, with 9 bases left between them. Germline V CDR1 and CDR2: DFQATT, SNEGSKA (reference sequence). The CDR3 is 14 residues long. The CDR3: CSARHNNAKNIQYF. Here the CDR3 DNA reads TGCAGTGCTAGACACAATAACGCCAAAAACATTCAGTACTTC.

V usage is TRBV5-4 and J usage is TRBJ2-3; possible D gene TRBD2, 5 bases. V was cut by 0 bases and J by 3 bases, with 14 bases left in between. The CDR3 length is 16 residues. The germline V gene has CDR1 SGHNT and CDR2 YYREEE (reference sequence). The CDR3 here is CASSLAAGTRTDTQYF. In nucleotides, the CDR3 is TGTGCCAGCAGCTTGGCCGCGGGTACGAGGACAGATACGCAGTATTTT.

This sequence joins TRBV19 and TRBJ2-1, with 13 bases identical to TRBD2. This CDR3 is built from 16 residues. Germline V CDR1 and CDR2: LNHDA, SQIVND (reference sequence). J gave up 9 bases and V 5 bases, and 10 bases lay outside the gene matches. The CDR3 DNA follows: TGTGCCAGTAGTCCAGGACTAGCGGGGGTGTTTGGTGAGCAGTTCTTC. Its protein product is CASSPGLAGVFGEQFF.

The chain joins TRBV7-2 to TRBJ2-5, with 11 positions matching TRBD2. CDR1 is SGHTA and CDR2 is FQGNSA in the germline V gene. Trimming removed 5 bases from V and 5 bases from J; junction bases left unmatched: 4. The CDR3 has 14 amino acids. The CDR3 coding sequence is TGTGCCAGCAGCCCGGGACTAGCGGTGGAGACCCAGTACTTC. It is translated as CASSPGLAVETQYF.

Only a few counts were recorded for this clonotype. V and J are TRBV6-4 and TRBJ2-1; TRBD2 agrees at 14 bases. V shed 5 bases and J 9 bases; nucleotides not matched to a gene: 6. The CDR3 is made up of 15 amino acids. Germline V gives CDR1 MRHNA, CDR2 SNTAGT. The CDR3 reads CASSKTSGGAAEQFF. The CDR3 nucleotides read TGTGCCAGCAGTAAGACTAGCGGGGGGGCCGCTGAGCAGTTCTTC.

The chain carries TRBV2 and TRBJ2-3, with 8 bases identical to TRBD2. The germline V gene encodes CDR1 SNHLY and CDR2 FYNNEI. After removal of 7 bases from V and 2 bases from J, the junction contained 5 bases not matched to a gene. CDR3 size: 14 residues. The CDR3 is CASKTGGVTDTQYF. The DNA for the CDR3 is TGTGCCAGCAAAACGGGGGGGGTCACAGATACGCAGTATTTT.

This sequence joins TRBV4-2 and TRBJ2-1; 7 bases align to TRBD2. The assigned J gene may be wrong: the sequence end matches TRBJ2-7 better. The CDR3 extends over 15 amino acids. CDR1 and CDR2 from the germline V gene are LGHNA and YNFKEQ. For the CDR3, the DNA is TGTGCCAGCAGCCAAGTTCCCGGGAGGCTCGACGAGCAGTACTTC. The encoded protein is CASSQVPGRLDEQYF.

The DNA for the CDR3 is TGCAGTGCTCCCCTGAGGTCCTACGAGCAGTACTTC. This gives the protein CSAPLRSYEQYF. The chain recombines TRBV20-1 with TRBJ2-7; D is undetermined. This CDR3 has 12 amino acids. CDR1 is DFQATT, CDR2 SNEGSKA, per germline (reference sequence). V lost 5 bases to trimming and J lost 1 base, with 9 bases between them.

This clonotype turned up a few times. The V and J genes are TRBV7-2 and TRBJ2-5, with 11 bases matching TRBD2. Germline V lookup: CDR1 SGHTA, CDR2 FQGNSA. This CDR3 is 17 amino acids long. The J segment lost 4 bases and the V segment lost 5 bases, leaving 12 bases of the junction unmatched. CDR3 DNA: TGTGCCAGCAGCCCTAGGCTCGGACTAGCGGGTATAGAGACCCAGTACTTC. Translated: CASSPRLGLAGIETQYF.

The sample holds a few counts of this clonotype. J is TRBJ2-7 and V is TRBV5-1; weak D call: TRBD1 (6 bases). V lost 2 bases to trimming and J lost 4 bases, with 13 bases between them. Per the germline V gene, CDR1 is SGHRS and CDR2 is YFSETQ. The CDR3 totals 14 residues. Here the CDR3 reads CASSFYRDIYEQYF. DNA of the CDR3: TGCGCCAGCAGCTTTTACCGGGACATTTACGAGCAGTACTTC.

J is TRBJ2-1 and V is TRBV7-9; possible D gene TRBD1, 5 bases. V was cut by 5 bases and J by 6 bases, with 11 bases left in between. The CDR3 length is 13 residues. CDR1 and CDR2 (germline): SEHNR, FQNEAQ (reference sequence). CDR3 sequence: CASSLDSFNEQFF. The DNA for the CDR3 is TGTGCCAGCAGCCTTGACAGTTTCAATGAGCAGTTCTTC.

Remarks on this clonotype: An end of the junction differs from the germline gene, which may be a read error. This sequence joins TRBV7-8 and TRBJ2-2, with TRBD1 as a possible D gene (6 bases). The CDR3 covers 14 residues. The germline gives CDR1 SGHVS, CDR2 FQNEAQ. For the CDR3, the DNA is TGTGCCAGCAGTCCAGGGGTGGTCACCGGGAAGCTGTTTTTT. Translating gives CASSPGVVTGKLFF.